A selection of T cell receptor beta chains follows, all from one sample in a study of blood T cell repertoires in COVID-19. Repertoires were generated with immunoSEQ multiplex PCR, while TCRdb's copy carries only in-frame clones and drops some. The table lists about 98,000 clones, 75% to 85% of them singletons. Sequencing was performed on peripheral blood. These receptor sequences come from a man aged 65 to 85 with acute or convalescent COVID-19. Each CDR3 is given with its conserved first and last residue.

V gene,J gene,CDR3 protein
TRBV27,TRBJ2-7,CASSLTGYEQYF
TRBV4-1,TRBJ1-6,CASSRGLPVVYNSPLHF
TRBV27,TRBJ1-5,CASSTDGGASNQPQHF
TRBV5-4,TRBJ1-3,CASSDDRVRSGNTIYF
TRBV24-1,TRBJ1-2,CATSDPAWGYTF
TRBV7-2,TRBJ2-7,CASSSFLASSYEQYF
TRBV28,TRBJ2-5,CASSFPGQGETRETQYF
TRBV27,TRBJ1-5,CASRPQDRSPLHF
TRBV30,TRBJ2-7,CAWSVLGDSYEQYF
TRBV9,TRBJ2-1,CASSVVAGGIYNEQFF
TRBV28,TRBJ2-7,CASSSQPGTGDYEQYF
TRBV5-6,TRBJ1-5,CASSLGQMLNQPQHF
TRBV7-2,TRBJ1-2,CASSLITGGRVNYGYTF
TRBV7-6,TRBJ2-7,CASSNSVGRGTYEQYF
TRBV6-5,TRBJ2-7,CASSWGLARTYEQYF
TRBV6-1,TRBJ2-1,CASSELPDAGEQFF
TRBV7-2,TRBJ2-3,CASSLNADTDTQYF
TRBV3-1/TRBV3-2,TRBJ2-5,CASSPPLAGRQETQYF
TRBV4-1,TRBJ1-6,CASSFRQGESPLHF
TRBV3-1/TRBV3-2,TRBJ2-2,CASSALRGGSDTGELFF
TRBV30,TRBJ1-4,CAWSGGQGFEKLFF
TRBV5-8,TRBJ1-3,CASSPGLSSGNTIYF
TRBV6-5,TRBJ2-7,CASSLAGQYEQYF
TRBV24-1,TRBJ2-3,CATSDWTGTFTDTQYF
TRBV18,TRBJ2-5,CASSPPSDRGETQYF
TRBV13,TRBJ2-5,CASSLVRGETQYF
TRBV9,TRBJ2-5,CASSTGGEGETQYF
TRBV19,TRBJ1-5,CASTPLQGVDQPQHF
TRBV28,TRBJ1-1,CASSLGRSTEAFF
TRBV5-1,TRBJ2-2,CASSLAKQDTGELFF
TRBV19,TRBJ2-2,CASTLDRVGTGELFF
TRBV18,TRBJ2-1,CASSTFRESTYNEQFF
TRBV2,TRBJ2-1,CASSDPGVPEDEQFF